This T cell receptor beta chain appears in the sequencing data of a study of blood T cell repertoires in COVID-19. Study as a whole: From the United States, Italy and Spain came samples of acute and convalescent COVID-19. PBMCs, B-cell-depleted T cells, or T cells were the source of the cDNA or gDNA that made up the material.

Original processing methods: Amplified reference gene primers provided the basis for estimating nucleated cell counts. Method: immunoSEQ multiplex PCR; TCRdb's copy keeps in-frame clones and lacks some. D and trimming were read from the DNA, whereas the V and J calls and clone size are those reported in that table. The repertoire holds over 75,000 clones, with around 84% as singletons. Germline lookup yields CDR1 MNHNS and CDR2 SASEGT. The germline V and J ends were trimmed by 1 base and 7 bases, with 14 bases remaining between them. The CDR3 length is 15 residues. Sequencing input: peripheral blood. The V gene is TRBV6-1, the J gene TRBJ1-5, with D possibly being TRBD1 (5 bases). The sequence derives from a woman aged 50 to 60 with acute or convalescent COVID-19. The CDR3 region has the DNA TGTGCCAGCAGTGAAGTGTCCGGGGAGGGGCAGCCCCAGCATTTT. Protein: CASSEVSGEGQPQHF.